Below are 5 T cell receptor beta chains sequenced from a single sample in a study of T cells in Graves' hyperthyroidism and ophthalmopathy. What was amplified from RNA transcripts were TCR beta CDR3 regions. The study used the HTBI primer set for a first-round RT-PCR of the TCR CDR3. TCRdb called the multiplex PCR reads again in MiXCR, with one record for every CDR3 protein. The sample lists hundreds of thousands of distinct CDR3 sequences; 45% were seen once. The source material was peripheral blood or thyroid tissue (not recorded which). The receptors originated from an adult man with Graves' disease, either hyperthyroidism or ophthalmopathy (not recorded which).

V usage is TRBV29-1 and J usage is TRBJ1-2; possible D gene TRBD1, 5 bases. The CDR3 has 12 residues. V lost 4 bases and J lost 5, with 11 bases in between. Looked up from germline, CDR1 is SQVTM and CDR2 is ANQGSEA. CDR3 sequence reads: CSVVPGRYGYTF. The CDR3 DNA reads as TGCAGCGTTGTTCCGGGACGGTATGGCTACACCTTC.

This clonotype was observed a few times. DNA of the CDR3: TGTGCCACCAGCAGAGGGACAGGGCGACAAGAGACCCAGTACTTC. Translated: CATSRGTGRQETQYF. The chain is built from TRBV15 and TRBJ2-5, with TRBD1 matching 8 bases. Germline V gives CDR1 LNHNV, CDR2 YYDKDF (reference sequence). This CDR3 comprises 15 residues. Unmatched junction bases numbered 3, after V lost 1 base and J lost 2 bases.

About this clonotype: The junction shows a germline mismatch at one end, possibly a read error. The chain joins TRBV7-2 to TRBJ1-5; 8 bases are shared with TRBD1. The germline gives CDR1 SGHTA, CDR2 FQGNSA. The CDR3 runs 13 residues. CDR3 region: CASSLDNRGVEHF. The CDR3 DNA follows: TGCGCCAGCAGCTTAGATAACAGGGGGGTCGAGCATTTT.

As concerns this clonotype: This clone may be a read error of a much larger clone one base away. This chain joins TRBV10-3 and TRBJ1-3, with a tentative D call TRBD1 (5 bases). The CDR3 covers 14 residues. Trimming removed 10 bases from V and 2 bases from J, with 15 bases in between. Germline values: CDR1 ENHRY, CDR2 SYGVKD. CDR3 sequence reads: CANRRQNPGNTIYF. The CDR3 nucleotides read TGTGCCAACCGGAGACAGAATCCTGGAAACACCATATATTTT.

As to this clonotype: One end of the junction varies from germline; a read error may be responsible. The rearrangement joins TRBV7-9 to TRBJ2-5; the D gene is possibly TRBD2 (7 bases). Germline V gene lookup returns CDR1 SEHNR and CDR2 FQNEAQ (reference sequence). The CDR3 is made up of 16 amino acids. The CDR3 nucleotides are TGCGCCAGCAGCCAAGAACCCATCGGGGGGCTGGAGACCCAGTACTTC. Protein: CASSQEPIGGLETQYF.